Following are 28 T cell receptor beta chains from one sample sequenced in a study of T cell responses to AZD1222 COVID-19 vaccine. Profiled with immunoSEQ multiplex PCR; TCRdb holds only in-frame clones, not every one. The sample includes 100,000 to 150,000 clones, 88% of them seen just once. The sequencing here drew on peripheral blood, taken on day 0 of AZD1222 vaccination. Receptors originate from an adult in good health.

The CDR3 sequence is CAISERLNQETQYF. CDR3 DNA sequence: TGTGCCATCAGTGAAAGGCTGAATCAAGAGACCCAGTACTTC. V gene TRBV10-3 combines with J gene TRBJ2-5; D is unclear. Trimming pared 3 bases from V and 2 bases from J, leaving 10 bases between. Germline CDR1 ENHRY, CDR2 SYGVKD. This CDR3 has 14 residues.

The chain carries TRBV4-1 and TRBJ1-5; no firm D call. In germline, CDR1 is MGHRA, CDR2 YSYEKL. V gave up 0 bases and J gave up 1 base, with 10 bases separating them. The CDR3 runs to 16 residues. The CDR3 nucleotides are TGCGCCAGCAGCCAAGATTCGGGTCAGAGCAATCAGCCCCAGCATTTT. Amino acids: CASSQDSGQSNQPQHF.

The chain carries TRBV27 and TRBJ1-2; D remains unclear. The length of the CDR3 is 14 residues. Per the germline V gene, CDR1 is MNHEY and CDR2 is SMNVEV (reference sequence). Between the trimmed V and J ends, which lost 2 bases and 5 bases, there was a span of 12 bases. The chain's CDR3 is CASSLAPEGYGYTF. Written as DNA, the CDR3 is TGTGCCAGCAGTTTAGCCCCAGAAGGGTATGGCTACACCTTC.

V is TRBV29-1 and J is TRBJ1-1; no firm D call. CDR3 length equals 15 residues. The germline V and J ends were trimmed by 4 bases and 0 bases, with 15 bases remaining between them. The V gene's germline CDR1 is SQVTM and CDR2 ANQGSEA. The CDR3 DNA reads as TGCAGCGTTGCAGGCACGTCTAACATGAACACTGAAGCTTTCTTT. Amino acid sequence: CSVAGTSNMNTEAFF.

This clone was seen a few times. The chain is built from TRBV6-6 and TRBJ1-1; tentatively, D is TRBD1 (6 bases). The CDR3 is 13 amino acids. V dropped 6 bases and J dropped 1 base, with 9 bases sitting between them. Germline CDR1 reads MNHNY; CDR2 reads SVGAGI (reference sequence). In DNA, the CDR3 is TGTGCCAGCAGCAGACAGGCGAACACTGAAGCTTTCTTT. It is translated as CASSRQANTEAFF.

The rearrangement links TRBV12-3 or TRBV12-4 to TRBJ2-7, with no clear D. V shed 3 bases and J shed 5 bases, with 8 bases lying between them. The CDR3 sequence is 12 residues long. Here the CDR3 DNA reads TGTGCCAGCAGTTTTATGACGCACGAGCAGTACTTC. It is translated as CASSFMTHEQYF.

This sequence joins TRBV2 and TRBJ1-6; D may be TRBD1 (5 bases). The V end lost 7 bases, the J end lost 7 bases, and 14 bases lay between the germline ends. The germline gives CDR1 SNHLY, CDR2 FYNNEI. The CDR3 totals 14 residues. In DNA, the CDR3 is TGTGCCAGCACTCCGGGACCGCTAAATTCACCCCTCCACTTT. It encodes CASTPGPLNSPLHF. Full variable domain (missing parts from reference TRBV2 and TRBJ1-6): EPEVTQTPSHQVTQMGQEVILRCVPISNHLYFYWYRQILGQKVEFLVSFYNNEISEKSEIFDDQFSVERPDGSNFTLKIRSTKLEDSAMYFCASTPGPLNSPLHFGNGTRLTVT.

The V gene is TRBV3-1 (or the pseudogene TRBV3-2), the J gene TRBJ2-5; D is perhaps TRBD2 (5 bases). The CDR3 consists of 18 residues. Germline lookup yields CDR1 LGHDT and CDR2 YNNKEL (reference sequence). V lost 0 bases to trimming and J lost 2 bases, with 19 bases between them. The CDR3: CASSQEGGGSQEQETQYF. CDR3 nucleotides: TGTGCCAGCAGCCAAGAAGGAGGCGGCTCTCAGGAACAAGAGACCCAGTACTTC.

The chain combines TRBV19 with TRBJ2-7, with D maybe TRBD1 (6 bases). Per the germline V gene, CDR1 is LNHDA and CDR2 is SQIVND (reference sequence). This CDR3 is built from 16 residues. V dropped 5 bases and J dropped 2 bases, with 19 bases sitting between them. CDR3 protein: CASSATGWGRTYEQYF. CDR3 in DNA: TGTGCCAGTAGTGCAACGGGGTGGGGGCGAACCTACGAGCAGTACTTC.

This clone was picked up a small number of times. This chain joins TRBV11-2 and TRBJ1-2; D ambiguous. Deletions cut 0 bases from V and 4 bases from J, with 9 bases between. CDR3 length: 14 amino acids. The germline gives CDR1 SGHAT, CDR2 FQNNGV. DNA for the CDR3: TGTGCCAGCAGCTTAGAGCCCGCTGGCTATGGCTACACCTTC. Protein product: CASSLEPAGYGYTF.

This chain connects TRBV28 to TRBJ1-1; D remains ambiguous. The CDR3 loop spans 12 amino acids. Trimming stripped 6 bases from V and 1 base from J, with 6 bases between. CDR1 is MDHEN and CDR2 is SYDVKM in the germline V gene. CDR3 DNA: TGTGCCAGCAGCTGGGGGAACACTGAAGCTTTCTTT. This gives the protein CASSWGNTEAFF.

The V call is TRBV7-9, the J call TRBJ1-2; D may be TRBD1 (5 bases). CDR3 length: 12 amino acids. V was pared by 5 bases and J by 4 bases, with 8 bases between. Per germline, CDR1 SEHNR and CDR2 FQNEAQ (reference sequence). The chain's CDR3 is CASSDRFYGYTF. The CDR3 DNA reads as TGTGCCAGCAGCGACAGATTCTATGGCTACACCTTC.

The chain links TRBV7-9 to TRBJ2-3; possibly TRBD2 for D (6 bases). Deletions cut 5 bases from V and 4 bases from J, with 19 bases between. Germline V gives CDR1 SEHNR, CDR2 FQNEAQ (reference sequence). The CDR3 is 16 amino acids. Here the CDR3 DNA reads TGTGCCAGCAGCGTGCGACGGGAGAGAGGGCCAGATACGCAGTATTTT. Translated, it gives CASSVRRERGPDTQYF.

The rearrangement links TRBV6-6 to TRBJ1-5; D not resolved. V was shortened by 7 bases and J by 4 bases, with 14 bases between the two germline ends. Germline CDR1 and CDR2: MNHNY and SVGAGI (reference sequence). The CDR3 contains 14 residues. The chain's CDR3 is CASTIGWGNQPQHF. CDR3 bases: TGTGCCAGCACTATCGGATGGGGAAATCAGCCCCAGCATTTT.

The rearrangement uses TRBV6-6 and TRBJ1-2; weak D call: TRBD1 (5 bases). V lost 6 bases and J lost 11, with 25 bases in between. Germline V gene data show CDR1 as MNHNY and CDR2 as SVGAGI (reference sequence). CDR3 length: 15 amino acids. This CDR3 is CASSPATYGGDGYTF. The CDR3, as DNA: TGTGCCAGCAGCCCGGCGACCTACGGAGGGGACGGATACACCTTC.

The chain joins TRBV4-3 to TRBJ1-1; D ambiguous. CDR3 length equals 14 residues. Germline-derived CDR1 and CDR2 are LGHNA and YSLEER. The V gene lost 4 bases and the J gene lost 4 bases, with 13 bases spanning the gap. The CDR3 region is CASSRGPTSTEAFF. CDR3 DNA sequence: TGCGCCAGCAGCCGCGGACCGACCAGCACTGAAGCTTTCTTT.

This clone was counted a single time. The V and J genes are TRBV13 and TRBJ1-5; the D is unclear. The CDR3 contains 12 residues. Germline CDR1 is PRHDT and CDR2 is FYEKMQ (reference sequence). V was clipped by 5 bases and J by 7 bases, with 9 bases between them. The CDR3 DNA follows: TGTGCCAGCAGCGCACGTGGGCAGCCCCAGCATTTT. Translating it yields CASSARGQPQHF.

The chain has TRBV5-5 and TRBJ2-2; 12 nucleotides agree with TRBD2. In germline, CDR1 is SGHKS, CDR2 YYEKEE (reference sequence). The length of the CDR3 is 15 residues. V lost 5 bases and J lost 7; bases outside the gene matches: 6. The CDR3 here is CASRLAGGPGGELFF. The CDR3 DNA reads TGTGCCAGCAGGCTAGCGGGAGGGCCGGGCGGGGAGCTGTTTTTT.

V gene TRBV27 combines with J gene TRBJ2-1, with a possible D match to TRBD2 (7 bases). The V gene's germline CDR1 is MNHEY and CDR2 SMNVEV (reference sequence). Trimming shortened V by 7 bases and J by 0 bases, and 22 bases separated the two germline ends. The CDR3 length is 18 residues. As DNA, the CDR3 is TGTGCCAGCACCTTGCGGGGGACAACCCCTAGCTCCTACAATGAGCAGTTCTTC. Translation: CASTLRGTTPSSYNEQFF.

The chain recombines TRBV12-5 with TRBJ1-3; a possible D gene is TRBD1 (6 bases). This CDR3 has 15 amino acids. Per the germline V gene, CDR1 is LGHNT and CDR2 is FRNRAP. With 5 bases removed from V and 2 bases from J, the gap between germline ends came to 13 bases. CDR3 amino acids: CASGPPWGPGNTIYF. CDR3 coding DNA: TGTGCTAGTGGTCCTCCCTGGGGGCCTGGAAACACCATATATTTT.

V and J are TRBV4-2 and TRBJ2-3; D not certain. V was pared by 3 bases and J by 2 bases, with 6 bases between. The CDR3 covers 13 residues. Germline V gene data show CDR1 as LGHNA and CDR2 as YNFKEQ. DNA for the CDR3: TGTGCCAGCAGCCAGCGTACCACAGATACGCAGTATTTT. It is translated as CASSQRTTDTQYF.

J is TRBJ2-7 and V is TRBV28; 7 bases fit TRBD1. Germline assignment: CDR1 MDHEN and CDR2 SYDVKM. V lost 7 bases and J lost 2; bases outside the gene matches: 5. This CDR3 has 13 amino acids. This CDR3 reads CASINRGTYEQYF. The DNA of the CDR3 is TGTGCCAGCATAAACAGGGGCACCTACGAGCAGTACTTC. Together with reference TRBV28 and TRBJ2-7, the CDR3 gives the full variable domain: DVKVTQSSRYLVKRTGEKVFLECVQDMDHENMFWYRQDPGLGLRLIYFSYDVKMKEKGDIPEGYSVSREKKERFSLILESASTNQTSMYLCASINRGTYEQYFGPGTRLTVT.

The chain has TRBV11-1 and TRBJ1-1; 9 bases are a match to TRBD1. With V trimmed by 5 bases and J by 5 bases, 6 bases remained unmatched. The CDR3 is 14 amino acids. Germline V CDR1 and CDR2: SGHAT, FQDESV (reference sequence). The CDR3 here is CASSLPGTGTEAFF. CDR3 sequence (DNA): TGTGCCAGCAGCCTCCCCGGGACAGGGACTGAAGCTTTCTTT.

V gene TRBV9 combines with J gene TRBJ1-2, with 10 bases that match TRBD1. Trimming cost V 4 bases and J 5 bases; bases outside gene matches: 5. The CDR3 spans 14 residues. Per germline, CDR1 SGDLS and CDR2 YYNGEE. The CDR3 DNA is TGTGCCAGCAGCTGGGACAGGGGCGGGTATGGCTACACCTTC. As protein: CASSWDRGGYGYTF.

The chain recombines TRBV25-1 with TRBJ2-3, with D possibly TRBD2 on 7 matching bases. CDR3 length equals 16 residues. V was clipped by 4 bases and J by 5 bases, with 19 bases between them. Germline CDR1 is MGHDK and CDR2 is SYGVNS. The CDR3 DNA sequence: TGTGCCAGCAGTGCCCGCACCGGGGGGCGGGTAGATACGCAGTATTTT. It codes for CASSARTGGRVDTQYF.

The rearrangement links TRBV24-1 to TRBJ2-1; 8 bases are shared with TRBD2. Trimming took 5 bases from V and 4 from J; bases not matched to a gene: 3. This CDR3 contains 14 residues. In germline, CDR1 is KGHDR, CDR2 SFDVKD. The CDR3 protein is CATSAGGGYNEQFF. DNA of the CDR3: TGTGCCACCAGTGCGGGCGGGGGGTACAATGAGCAGTTCTTC.

This chain's CDR3 is CASSLQVSSYEQYF. DNA of the CDR3: TGCGCCAGCAGCTTGCAGGTGAGCTCCTACGAGCAGTACTTC. The chain recombines TRBV5-1 with TRBJ2-7; D remains ambiguous. Germline CDR1 and CDR2: SGHRS and YFSETQ. The CDR3 consists of 14 residues. V lost 1 base and J 0 bases, leaving 8 bases between the germline ends.

V is TRBV6-6 and J is TRBJ1-2; D remains unclear. From germline, CDR1 is MNHNY and CDR2 SVGAGI (reference sequence). This CDR3 contains 15 residues. Between the trimmed V and J ends, which lost 0 bases and 0 bases, there was a span of 8 bases. CDR3 in DNA: TGTGCCAGCAGTTACTCGATAAGGGCTAACTATGGCTACACCTTC. It specifies CASSYSIRANYGYTF.